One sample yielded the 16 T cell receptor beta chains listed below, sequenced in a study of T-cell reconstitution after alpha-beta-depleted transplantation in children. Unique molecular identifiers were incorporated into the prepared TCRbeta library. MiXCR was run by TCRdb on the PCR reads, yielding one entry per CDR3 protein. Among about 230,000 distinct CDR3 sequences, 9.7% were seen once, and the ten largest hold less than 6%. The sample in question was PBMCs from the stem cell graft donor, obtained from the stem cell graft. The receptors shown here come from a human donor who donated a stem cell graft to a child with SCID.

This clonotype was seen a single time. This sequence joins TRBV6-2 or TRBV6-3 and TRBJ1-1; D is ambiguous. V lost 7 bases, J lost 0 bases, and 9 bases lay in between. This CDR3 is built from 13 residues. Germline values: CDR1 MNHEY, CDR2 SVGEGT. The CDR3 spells CASTSFMNTEAFF. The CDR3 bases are TGTGCCAGCACGTCCTTCATGAACACTGAAGCTTTCTTT.

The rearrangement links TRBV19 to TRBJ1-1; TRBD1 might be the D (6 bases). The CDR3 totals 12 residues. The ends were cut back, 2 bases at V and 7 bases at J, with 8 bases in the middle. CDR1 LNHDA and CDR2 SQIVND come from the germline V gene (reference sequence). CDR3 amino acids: CASSIQGSEAFF. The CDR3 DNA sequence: TGTGCCAGTAGTATACAGGGGAGTGAAGCTTTCTTT.

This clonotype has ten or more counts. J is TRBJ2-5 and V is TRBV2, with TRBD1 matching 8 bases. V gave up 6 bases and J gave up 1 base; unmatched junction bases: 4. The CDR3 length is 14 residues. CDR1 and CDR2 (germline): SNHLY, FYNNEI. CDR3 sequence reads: CASSHDRGQETQYF. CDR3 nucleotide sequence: TGTGCCAGCAGCCACGACAGGGGCCAAGAGACCCAGTACTTC.

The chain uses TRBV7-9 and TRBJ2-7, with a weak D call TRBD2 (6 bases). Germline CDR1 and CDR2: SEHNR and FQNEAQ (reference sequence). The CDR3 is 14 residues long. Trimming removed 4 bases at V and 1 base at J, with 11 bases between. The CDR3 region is CASSSLRGSYEQYF. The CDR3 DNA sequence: TGTGCCAGCAGCTCCCTCCGGGGGTCCTACGAGCAGTACTTC. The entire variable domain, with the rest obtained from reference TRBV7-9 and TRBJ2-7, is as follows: DTGVSQNPRHKITKRGQNVTFRCDPISEHNRLYWYRQTLGQGPEFLTYFQNEAQLEKSRLLSDRFSAERPKGSFSTLEIQRTEQGDSAMYLCASSSLRGSYEQYFGPGTRLTVT.

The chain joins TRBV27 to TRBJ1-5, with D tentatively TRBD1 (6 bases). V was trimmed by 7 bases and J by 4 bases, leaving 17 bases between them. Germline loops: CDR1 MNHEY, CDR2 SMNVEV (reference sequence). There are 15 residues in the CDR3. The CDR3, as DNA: TGTGCCAGCACCTCCGGGGGCAGCCTTAATCAGCCCCAGCATTTT. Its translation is CASTSGGSLNQPQHF.

This chain's CDR3 is CSAPNGQMNEQFF. The CDR3 DNA is TGCAGTGCCCCGAACGGACAGATGAATGAGCAGTTCTTC. The V call is TRBV20-1, the J call TRBJ2-1, with D possibly TRBD1 on 6 matching bases. Per germline, CDR1 DFQATT and CDR2 SNEGSKA (reference sequence). V was shortened by 6 bases and J by 7 bases, with 16 bases between the two germline ends. The CDR3 length is 13 residues.

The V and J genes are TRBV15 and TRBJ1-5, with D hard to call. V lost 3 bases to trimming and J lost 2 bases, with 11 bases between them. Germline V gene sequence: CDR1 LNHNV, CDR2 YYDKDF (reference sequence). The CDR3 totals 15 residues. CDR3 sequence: CATSRPWDGNQPQHF. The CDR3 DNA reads TGTGCCACCAGCAGGCCTTGGGATGGCAATCAGCCCCAGCATTTT. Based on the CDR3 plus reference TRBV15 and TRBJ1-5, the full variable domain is DAMVIQNPRYQVTQFGKPVTLSCSQTLNHNVMYWYQQKSSQAPKLLFHYYDKDFNNEADTPDNFQSRRPNTSFCFLDIRSPGLGDTAMYLCATSRPWDGNQPQHFGDGTRLSIL.

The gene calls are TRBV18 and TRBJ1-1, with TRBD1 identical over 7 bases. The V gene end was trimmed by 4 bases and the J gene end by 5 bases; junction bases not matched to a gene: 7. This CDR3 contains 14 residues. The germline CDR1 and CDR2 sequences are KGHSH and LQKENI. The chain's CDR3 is CASSQQGVGTEAFF. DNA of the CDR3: TGTGCCAGCTCACAGCAGGGGGTAGGAACTGAAGCTTTCTTT.

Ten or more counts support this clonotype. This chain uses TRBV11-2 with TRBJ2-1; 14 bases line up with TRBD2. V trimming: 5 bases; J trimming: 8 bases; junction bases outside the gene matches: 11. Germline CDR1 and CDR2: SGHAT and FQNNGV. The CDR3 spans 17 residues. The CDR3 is CASSRNGLAGGKDEQFF. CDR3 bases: TGTGCCAGCAGCCGGAACGGACTAGCGGGGGGTAAGGATGAGCAGTTCTTC.

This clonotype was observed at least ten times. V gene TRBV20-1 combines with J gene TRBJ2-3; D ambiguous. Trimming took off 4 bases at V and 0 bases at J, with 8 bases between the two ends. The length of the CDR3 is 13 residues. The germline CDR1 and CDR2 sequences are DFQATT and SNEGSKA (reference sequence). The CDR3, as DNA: TGCAGTGCTACACAACCTAGCACAGATACGCAGTATTTT. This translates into CSATQPSTDTQYF.

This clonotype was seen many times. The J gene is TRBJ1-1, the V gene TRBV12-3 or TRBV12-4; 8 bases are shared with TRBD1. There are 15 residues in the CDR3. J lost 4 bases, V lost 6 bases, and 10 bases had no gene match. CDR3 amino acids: CASSYRGFGGTEAFF. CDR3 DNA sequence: TGTGCCAGCAGCTACAGGGGGTTCGGCGGCACTGAAGCTTTCTTT.

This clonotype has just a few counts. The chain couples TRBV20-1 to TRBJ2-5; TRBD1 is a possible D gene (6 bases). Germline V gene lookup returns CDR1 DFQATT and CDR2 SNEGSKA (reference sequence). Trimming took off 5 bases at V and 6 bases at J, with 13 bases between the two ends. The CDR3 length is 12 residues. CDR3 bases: TGCAGTGCTTCGAGACAGGACAAGACCCAGTACTTC. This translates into CSASRQDKTQYF.

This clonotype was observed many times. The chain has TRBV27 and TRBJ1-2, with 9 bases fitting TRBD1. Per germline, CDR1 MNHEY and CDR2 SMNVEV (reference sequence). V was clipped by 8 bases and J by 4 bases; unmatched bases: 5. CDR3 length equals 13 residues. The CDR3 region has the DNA TGTGCCAGCGGGGACAGGGATAGCTATGGCTACACCTTC. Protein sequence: CASGDRDSYGYTF.

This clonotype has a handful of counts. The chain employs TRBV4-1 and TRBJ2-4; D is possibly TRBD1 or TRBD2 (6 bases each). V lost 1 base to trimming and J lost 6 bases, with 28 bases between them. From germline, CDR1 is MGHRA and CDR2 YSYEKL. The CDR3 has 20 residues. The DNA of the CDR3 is TGCGCCAGCAGCCAAGGATACGGGGGCACCAGTACTCGAATCCGAAACATTCAGTACTTC. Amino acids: CASSQGYGGTSTRIRNIQYF.

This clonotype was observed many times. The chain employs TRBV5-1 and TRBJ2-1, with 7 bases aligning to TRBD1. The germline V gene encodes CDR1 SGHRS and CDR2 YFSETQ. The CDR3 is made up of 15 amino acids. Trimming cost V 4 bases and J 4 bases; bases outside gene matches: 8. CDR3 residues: CASSAGTVAYNEQFF. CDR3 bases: TGCGCCAGCAGCGCCGGGACAGTTGCTTACAATGAGCAGTTCTTC.

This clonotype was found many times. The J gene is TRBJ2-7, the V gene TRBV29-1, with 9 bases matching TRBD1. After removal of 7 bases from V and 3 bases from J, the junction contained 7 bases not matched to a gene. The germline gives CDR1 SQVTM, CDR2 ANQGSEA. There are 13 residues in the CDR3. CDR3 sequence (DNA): TGCAGCGCGGGTGGACAGGGGAGCTACGAGCAGTACTTC. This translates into CSAGGQGSYEQYF.